The subject of this entry is one T cell receptor (beta chain). The data are from a study of CD4+ T cells in melanoma. Germline V gives CDR1 MNHEY, CDR2 SVGAGI. The V end was cut by 0 bases, the J end by 4 bases, with 15 bases between. The CDR3 sequence is 16 residues long. Measured with immunoSEQ multiplex PCR; TCRdb has only the in-frame clones, and not every one. This sample has 20,000 to 25,000 clones; 82% occur once, and the top ten carry approximately 4%. Sequencing input: cells from a culture (not recorded whether cultured in vitro). The chain combines TRBV6-5 with TRBJ2-5, with a possible D match to TRBD2 (6 bases). This sequence was found in a human donor with melanoma. As DNA, the CDR3 is TGTGCCAGCAGTTACTCGCCGGGACCCGGGGGAGAGACCCAGTACTTC. Translated: CASSYSPGPGGETQYF.